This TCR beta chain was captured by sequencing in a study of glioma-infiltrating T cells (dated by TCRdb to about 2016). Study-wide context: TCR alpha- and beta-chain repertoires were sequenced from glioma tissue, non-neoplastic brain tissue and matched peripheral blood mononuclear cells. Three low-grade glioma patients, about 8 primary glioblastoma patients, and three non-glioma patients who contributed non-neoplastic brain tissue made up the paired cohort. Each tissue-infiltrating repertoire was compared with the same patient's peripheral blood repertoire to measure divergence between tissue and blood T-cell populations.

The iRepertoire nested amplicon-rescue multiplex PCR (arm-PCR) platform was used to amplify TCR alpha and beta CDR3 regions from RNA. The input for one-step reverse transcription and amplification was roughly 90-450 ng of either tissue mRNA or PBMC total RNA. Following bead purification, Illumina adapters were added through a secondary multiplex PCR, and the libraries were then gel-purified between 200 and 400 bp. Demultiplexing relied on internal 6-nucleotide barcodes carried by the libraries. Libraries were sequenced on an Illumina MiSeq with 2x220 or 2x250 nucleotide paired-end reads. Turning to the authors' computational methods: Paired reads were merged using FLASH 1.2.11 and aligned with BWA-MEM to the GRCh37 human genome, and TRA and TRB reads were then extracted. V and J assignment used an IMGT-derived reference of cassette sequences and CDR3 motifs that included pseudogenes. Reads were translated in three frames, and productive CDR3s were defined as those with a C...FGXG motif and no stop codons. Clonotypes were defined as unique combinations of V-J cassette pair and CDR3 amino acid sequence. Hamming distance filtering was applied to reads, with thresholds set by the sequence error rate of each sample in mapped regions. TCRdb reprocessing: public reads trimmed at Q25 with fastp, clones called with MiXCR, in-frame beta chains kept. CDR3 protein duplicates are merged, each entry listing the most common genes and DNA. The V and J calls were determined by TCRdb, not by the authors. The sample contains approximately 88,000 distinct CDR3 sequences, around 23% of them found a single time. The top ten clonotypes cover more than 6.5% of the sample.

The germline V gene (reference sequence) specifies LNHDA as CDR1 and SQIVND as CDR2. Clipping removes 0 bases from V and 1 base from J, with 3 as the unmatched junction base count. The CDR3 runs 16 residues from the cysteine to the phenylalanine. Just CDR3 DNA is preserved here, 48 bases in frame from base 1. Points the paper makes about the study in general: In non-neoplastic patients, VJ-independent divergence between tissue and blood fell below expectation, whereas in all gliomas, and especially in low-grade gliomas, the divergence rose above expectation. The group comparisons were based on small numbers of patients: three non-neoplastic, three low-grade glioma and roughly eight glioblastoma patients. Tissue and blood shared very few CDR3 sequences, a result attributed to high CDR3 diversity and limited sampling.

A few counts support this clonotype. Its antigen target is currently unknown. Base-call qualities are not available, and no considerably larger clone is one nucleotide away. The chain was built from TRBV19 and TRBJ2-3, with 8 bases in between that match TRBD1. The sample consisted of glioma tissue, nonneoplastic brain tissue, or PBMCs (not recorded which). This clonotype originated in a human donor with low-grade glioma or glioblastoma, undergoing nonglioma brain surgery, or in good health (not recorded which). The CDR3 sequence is CASSIDGTGRTDTQYF. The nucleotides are TGTGCCAGTAGTATAGATGGGACAGGCCGCACAGATACGCAGTATTTT.